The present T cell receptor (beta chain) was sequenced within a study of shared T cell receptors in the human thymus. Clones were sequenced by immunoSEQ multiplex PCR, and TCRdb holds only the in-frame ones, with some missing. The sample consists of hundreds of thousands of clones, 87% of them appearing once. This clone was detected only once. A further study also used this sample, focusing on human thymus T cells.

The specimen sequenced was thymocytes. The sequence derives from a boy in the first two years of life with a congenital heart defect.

The chain's CDR3 is CASSLSRVFQPQHF. In DNA form, the CDR3 reads TGTGCCAGCAGCTTGAGCAGGGTCTTCCAGCCCCAGCATTTT. The chain couples TRBV5-6 to TRBJ1-5, with a tentative D call TRBD1 (5 bases). Looked up from germline, CDR1 is SGHDT and CDR2 is YYEEEE. This CDR3 is 14 amino acids long. Trimming stripped 1 base from V and 7 bases from J, with 12 bases between.